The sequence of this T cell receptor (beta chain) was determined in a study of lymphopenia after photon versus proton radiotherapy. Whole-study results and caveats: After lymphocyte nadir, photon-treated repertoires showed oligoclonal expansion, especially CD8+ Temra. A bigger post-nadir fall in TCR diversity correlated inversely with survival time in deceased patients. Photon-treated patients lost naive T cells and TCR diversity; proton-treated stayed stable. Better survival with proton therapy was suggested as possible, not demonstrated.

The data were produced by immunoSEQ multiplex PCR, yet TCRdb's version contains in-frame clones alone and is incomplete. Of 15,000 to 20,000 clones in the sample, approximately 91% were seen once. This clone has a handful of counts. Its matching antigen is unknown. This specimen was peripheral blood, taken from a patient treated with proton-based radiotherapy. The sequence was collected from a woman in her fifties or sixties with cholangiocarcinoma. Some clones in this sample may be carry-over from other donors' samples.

This chain's CDR3 is CASRDERERPYEQYF. Written as DNA, the CDR3 is TGCGCCAGCAGAGACGAGCGGGAGCGGCCCTACGAGCAGTACTTC. V is TRBV10-2 and J is TRBJ2-7; 8 nucleotides match TRBD2. The CDR3 is 15 residues long. After removal of 6 bases from V and 2 bases from J, the junction contained 9 bases not matched to a gene. The V gene's germline CDR1 is WSHSY and CDR2 SAAADI.